The T cell receptor beta chain under discussion was sequenced for a study of T-cell reconstitution after alpha-beta-depleted transplantation in children. The library targeted TCRbeta and was prepared with unique molecular identifiers. From the PCR reads, TCRdb called clonotypes with MiXCR, one entry per CDR3 protein. The sample contains hundreds of thousands of distinct CDR3 sequences, 15% to 20% of which appear only once. CDR1 is SEHNR and CDR2 is FQNEAQ in the germline V gene (reference sequence). The CDR3 consists of 15 residues. After removal of 9 bases from V and 1 base from J, the junction contained 10 bases not matched to a gene.

Specimen: PBMCs from the stem cell graft donor, collected from the stem cell graft. The TCR originated in a human donor who donated a stem cell graft to a child with acute lymphoblastic leukemia. This sequence joins TRBV7-9 and TRBJ2-7, with 9 bases aligning to TRBD2. The CDR3 here is CASQGLAGQSYEQYF. CDR3 DNA sequence: TGTGCCAGTCAGGGCCTAGCGGGACAATCCTACGAGCAGTACTTC.